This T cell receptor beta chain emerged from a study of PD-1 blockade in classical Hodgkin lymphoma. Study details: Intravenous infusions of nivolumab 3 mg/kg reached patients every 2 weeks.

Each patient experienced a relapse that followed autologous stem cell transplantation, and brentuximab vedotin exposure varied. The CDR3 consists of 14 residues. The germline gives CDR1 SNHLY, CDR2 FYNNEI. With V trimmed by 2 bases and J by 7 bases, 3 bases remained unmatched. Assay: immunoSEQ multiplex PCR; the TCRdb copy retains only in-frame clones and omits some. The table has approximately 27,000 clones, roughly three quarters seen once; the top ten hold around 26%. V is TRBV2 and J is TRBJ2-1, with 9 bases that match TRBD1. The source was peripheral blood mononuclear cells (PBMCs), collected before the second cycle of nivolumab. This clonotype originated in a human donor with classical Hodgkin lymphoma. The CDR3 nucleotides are TGTGCCAGCAGTGAAACAGGGGGCAGGAATGAGCAGTTCTTC. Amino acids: CASSETGGRNEQFF.